This paragraph covers one T cell receptor (beta chain) sequence. No antigen is known for it. The data derive from a study of T cell responses to AZD1222 COVID-19 vaccine. Regarding the study as a whole: Researchers took repertoire samples only after the peak T cell response had come. Reportedly, nearly half the spike-specific TCRs target unmutated variant regions.

The germline V and J ends were trimmed by 7 bases and 2 bases, with 10 bases remaining between them. The CDR3 loop spans 13 amino acids. Germline V gene lookup returns CDR1 MDHEN and CDR2 SYDVKM. Clones were read by immunoSEQ multiplex PCR, and TCRdb kept only the in-frame ones, dropping some. The sample has 120,000 or so clones; 90% are singletons. The receptor's source is an adult in good health. This sample comprised peripheral blood, obtained on day 0 of AZD1222 vaccination. The chain is built from TRBV28 and TRBJ2-3; D is perhaps TRBD2 (6 bases). The CDR3 is CASNGGNTDTQYF. CDR3 nucleotide sequence: TGTGCCAGCAATGGCGGGAACACAGATACGCAGTATTTT.